These 12 T cell receptor beta chains were all obtained from the same sample, sequenced in a study of shared clonotypes between healthy human individuals. The table came from immunoSEQ multiplex PCR; TCRdb's copy has only in-frame clones and leaves some out. The table has about 510,000 clones, around 79% seen once; the top ten hold 12%. Sequencing was done on a sample of PBMCs. These receptors all stem from a woman aged 40 to 50 in good health. Some clones in this sample may be carry-over from other donors' samples.

The V and J genes are TRBV6-5 and TRBJ2-7; no firm D call. Trimming took off 0 bases at V and 6 bases at J, with 12 bases between the two ends. The CDR3 is 14 residues long. Germline V gives CDR1 MNHEY, CDR2 SVGAGI. The CDR3 DNA sequence: TGTGCCAGCAGTTACTCGGGCCCCGCCCTCGAGCAGTACTTC. Translating it yields CASSYSGPALEQYF.

The V gene is TRBV5-4, the J gene TRBJ2-6; D gene ambiguous. The CDR3 covers 15 residues. Per germline, CDR1 SGHNT and CDR2 YYREEE (reference sequence). Trimming took 5 bases from V and 1 from J, leaving 10 bases between them. This CDR3 is CASRGRESGANVLTF. The CDR3 DNA follows: TGTGCCAGCAGGGGAAGAGAGTCTGGGGCCAACGTCCTGACTTTC.

As DNA, the CDR3 is TGTGCCAGCAGTTTGAGCTCTGGGGCCAACGTCCTGACTTTC. Protein sequence: CASSLSSGANVLTF. The chain uses TRBV28 and TRBJ2-6; D gene ambiguous. Germline CDR1 is MDHEN and CDR2 is SYDVKM. V was clipped by 3 bases and J by 0 bases, with 3 bases between them. The CDR3 is made up of 14 amino acids.

The chain combines TRBV18 with TRBJ2-1, with 11 bases fitting TRBD2. The V gene's germline CDR1 is KGHSH and CDR2 LQKENI. The CDR3 consists of 15 residues. With 3 bases clipped from V and 9 bases from J, the junction kept 7 bases outside the gene matches. CDR3 DNA sequence: TGTGCCAGCTCACCTCTCACTAGCGGGAGTCTTGAGCAGTTCTTC. Protein: CASSPLTSGSLEQFF.

The V gene is TRBV28, the J gene TRBJ1-3; a possible D gene is TRBD1 (5 bases). Trimming shortened V by 9 bases and J by 2 bases, and 14 bases separated the two germline ends. Germline values: CDR1 MDHEN, CDR2 SYDVKM. The CDR3 sequence is 14 residues long. The DNA for the CDR3 is TGTGCCAGTACTCAGGGTGGTCCTGGAAACACCATATATTTT. Protein: CASTQGGPGNTIYF.

The rearrangement joins TRBV10-3 to TRBJ2-7, with a tentative D call TRBD1 (7 bases). This CDR3 has 16 amino acids. V dropped 2 bases and J dropped 2 bases, with 16 bases sitting between them. Per the germline V gene, CDR1 is ENHRY and CDR2 is SYGVKD. In DNA form, the CDR3 reads TGTGCCATCAGTGAGGGGGGGACAGTCGCAACCTACGAGCAGTACTTC. Translating it yields CAISEGGTVATYEQYF.

CDR3 amino acids: CASSQEAGQRTDTQYF. In nucleotides, the CDR3 is TGCGCCAGCAGCCAAGAAGCGGGTCAGCGCACAGATACGCAGTATTTT. The chain recombines TRBV4-1 with TRBJ2-3, with D perhaps TRBD2 (6 bases). The CDR3 sequence is 16 residues long. From germline, CDR1 is MGHRA and CDR2 YSYEKL. V was cut by 0 bases and J by 1 base, with 11 bases left in between.

This clone was detected only once. V is TRBV15 and J is TRBJ2-1; D is unclear. Trimming stripped 5 bases from V and 5 bases from J, with 10 bases between. Germline CDR1 LNHNV, CDR2 YYDKDF (reference sequence). The CDR3 extends over 13 amino acids. The CDR3 DNA reads TGTGCCACCAGCCCGCGACTTGACAATGAGCAGTTCTTC. This codes for CATSPRLDNEQFF. Filled out from reference TRBV15 and TRBJ2-1, the complete variable domain reads DAMVIQNPRYQVTQFGKPVTLSCSQTLNHNVMYWYQQKSSQAPKLLFHYYDKDFNNEADTPDNFQSRRPNTSFCFLDIRSPGLGDTAMYLCATSPRLDNEQFFGPGTRLTVL.

This sequence joins TRBV10-3 and TRBJ2-5; D uncertain. Germline-derived CDR1 and CDR2 are ENHRY and SYGVKD. With 3 bases removed from V and 7 bases from J, the gap between germline ends came to 21 bases. The CDR3 is 16 amino acids. The CDR3 reads CAISEQTGSSLGTQYF. As DNA, the CDR3 is TGTGCCATCAGTGAACAAACCGGGTCCTCCCTGGGGACCCAGTACTTC.

This chain links TRBV5-1 with TRBJ2-7; TRBD1 matches 7 bases. Trimming at V came to 0 bases and at J to 1 base, leaving 1 base not matched to a gene. CDR3 length: 14 residues. CDR1 and CDR2 (germline): SGHRS, YFSETQ. In DNA, the CDR3 is TGCGCCAGCAGCTTGGAGGGACAGTCCTACGAGCAGTACTTC. It specifies CASSLEGQSYEQYF.

The chain is built from TRBV27 and TRBJ2-7; 9 bases line up with TRBD1. The CDR3 contains 14 residues. Unmatched junction bases numbered 8, after V lost 4 bases and J lost 7 bases. From germline, CDR1 is MNHEY and CDR2 SMNVEV (reference sequence). The CDR3 protein is CASSSGTGLGEQYF. As DNA, the CDR3 is TGTGCCAGCAGTTCCGGGACAGGGCTCGGGGAGCAGTACTTC.

A few counts support this clone. The chain is built from TRBV29-1 and TRBJ1-2; the D gene is possibly TRBD1 (5 bases). The germline V gene has CDR1 SQVTM and CDR2 ANQGSEA. The ends were cut back, 8 bases at V and 7 bases at J, with 14 bases in the middle. The length of the CDR3 is 11 residues. This chain's CDR3 is CSFRTRGGYTF. For the CDR3, the DNA is TGCAGCTTTCGTACGAGGGGTGGCTACACCTTC.